These T cell receptor beta chains were read from a single sample in a study of T cell responses to AZD1222 COVID-19 vaccine. Repertoires were generated with immunoSEQ multiplex PCR, while TCRdb's copy carries only in-frame clones and drops some. Among 100,000 to 150,000 clones listed, roughly 88% were seen once. This specimen consisted of peripheral blood, obtained 28 days after the second AZD1222 dose. The source is an adult who received the AZD1222 COVID-19 vaccine. The CDR3 runs from the conserved cysteine through the conserved F or W. The order of the fields is clone size, D gene, V gene, CDR3 protein. D genes are given only for firm matches. Size tells how often a clone was seen (once, few, many) or the class of an expanded clone, and some rows leave it out.

>NA|NA|TRBV6-5
CASSYSSYPGDTEAFF
>NA|NA|TRBV19
CASSIRGRSTGELFF
>NA|TRBD2|TRBV24-1
CATSDSGTSGDTQYF
>NA|NA|TRBV5-1
CASSLVRQAKSYEQYF
>NA|NA|TRBV11-2
CASRGGTSYGYTF
>NA|NA|TRBV5-1
CASSLESAYNSPLHF
>NA|NA|TRBV5-4
CASSLAVVNNEQFF
>NA|NA|TRBV11-2
CASSLDRNTIYF
>few|TRBD1|TRBV18
CASSPGQGAPMNTEAFF
>once|TRBD1|TRBV27
CASITYGTGGVYEQYF
>NA|NA|TRBV5-6
CASSPQGATNYGYTF
>NA|TRBD1|TRBV5-1
CASSGGTGPEKLFF
>once|TRBD1|TRBV7-2
CASSQTGGLYNEQFF
>NA|TRBD1|TRBV15
CATSKRQGGTEAFF
>NA|TRBD2|TRBV27
CASSISGRVNNGQFF
>NA|TRBD2|TRBV28
CASSYPHSLWVPSGSSYNEQFF
>NA|TRBD1|TRBV6-1
CASSDPGQGRTDTQYF